What follows is one T cell receptor (beta chain) and its context. Antigen unknown. With 7 bases removed from V and 6 bases from J, the gap between germline ends came to 9 bases. The germline gives CDR1 MNHEY, CDR2 SMNVEV (reference sequence). The CDR3 extends over 11 amino acids. While unrecorded immune exposures were likely, the donors were nominally healthy when sampled. The entry originates in a study of cytomegalovirus exposure and HLA in healthy donors. Study results and limitations: Data from an earlier analysis indicated that most TCR beta V segments were productive either about 87% or about 30% of the time. From TCR beta sequences, most subjects' HLA-A and HLA-B alleles were reportedly predicted accurately.

The PCR made use of 60 Vbeta and 13 Jbeta primers. Some clones are missing from TCRdb's copy, which holds only in-frame ones; the method was immunoSEQ multiplex PCR. The sample yields 150,000 or so clones, around 77% seen once. Sequencing was performed on PBMCs. This receptor was identified in a woman between 50 and 59 years old in good health and CMV-seropositive. The genes are TRBV27 and TRBJ1-2; no reliable D call. The CDR3 DNA sequence: TGTGCCAGCACGAGCCTCCATGGCTACACCTTC. This translates into CASTSLHGYTF.